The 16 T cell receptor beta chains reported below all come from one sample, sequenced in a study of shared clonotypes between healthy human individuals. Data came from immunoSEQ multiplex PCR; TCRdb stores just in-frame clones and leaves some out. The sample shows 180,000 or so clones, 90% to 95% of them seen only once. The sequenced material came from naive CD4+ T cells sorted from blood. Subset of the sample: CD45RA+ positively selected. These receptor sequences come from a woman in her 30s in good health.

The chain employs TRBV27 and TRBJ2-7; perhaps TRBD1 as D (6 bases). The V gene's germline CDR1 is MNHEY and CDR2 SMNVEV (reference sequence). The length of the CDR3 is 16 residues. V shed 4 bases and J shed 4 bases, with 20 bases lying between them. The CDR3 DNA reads TGTGCCAGCAGTTCACATTACAGGGAGAGAGGTTACGAGCAGTACTTC. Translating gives CASSSHYRERGYEQYF.

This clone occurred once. The CDR3 nucleotides read TGTGCCAGCAGTTTGACAGGGGGGTCCTACGAGCAGTACTTC. Residues: CASSLTGGSYEQYF. V gene TRBV28 combines with J gene TRBJ2-5; 9 bases match TRBD1. Matching the DNA end better, TRBJ2-7 makes the J call doubtful. The CDR3 has 14 amino acids. Germline lookup yields CDR1 MDHEN and CDR2 SYDVKM.

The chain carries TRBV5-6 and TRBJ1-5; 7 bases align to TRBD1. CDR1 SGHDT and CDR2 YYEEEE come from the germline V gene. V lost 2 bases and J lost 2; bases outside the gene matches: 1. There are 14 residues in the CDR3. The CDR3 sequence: CASSFGQGNQPQHF. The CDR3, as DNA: TGTGCCAGCAGCTTTGGACAGGGCAATCAGCCCCAGCATTTT.

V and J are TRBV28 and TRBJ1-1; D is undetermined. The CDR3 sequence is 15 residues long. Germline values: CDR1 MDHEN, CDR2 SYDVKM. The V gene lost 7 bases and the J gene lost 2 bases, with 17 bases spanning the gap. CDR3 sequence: CASTSGASGNTEAFF. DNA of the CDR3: TGTGCCAGCACCAGTGGAGCGTCCGGAAACACTGAAGCTTTCTTT.

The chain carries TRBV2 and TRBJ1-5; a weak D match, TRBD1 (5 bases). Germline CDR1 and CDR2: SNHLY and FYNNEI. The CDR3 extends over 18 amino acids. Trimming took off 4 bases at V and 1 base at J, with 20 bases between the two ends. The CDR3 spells CASSVALISGASNQPQHF. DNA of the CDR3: TGTGCCAGCAGTGTAGCATTGATTTCTGGGGCCAGCAATCAGCCCCAGCATTTT.

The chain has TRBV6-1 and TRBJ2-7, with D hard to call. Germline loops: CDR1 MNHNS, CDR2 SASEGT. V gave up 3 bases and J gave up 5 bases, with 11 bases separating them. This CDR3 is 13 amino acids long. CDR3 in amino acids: CASSDQHWNEQYF. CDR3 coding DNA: TGTGCCAGCAGTGATCAGCATTGGAACGAGCAGTACTTC.

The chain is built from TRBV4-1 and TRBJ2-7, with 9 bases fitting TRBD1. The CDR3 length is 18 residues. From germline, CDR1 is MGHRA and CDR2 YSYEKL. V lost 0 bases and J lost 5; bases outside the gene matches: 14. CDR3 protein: CASSQEGQGELPIHEQYF. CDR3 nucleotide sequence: TGCGCCAGCAGCCAAGAGGGACAGGGAGAGCTCCCAATTCACGAGCAGTACTTC.

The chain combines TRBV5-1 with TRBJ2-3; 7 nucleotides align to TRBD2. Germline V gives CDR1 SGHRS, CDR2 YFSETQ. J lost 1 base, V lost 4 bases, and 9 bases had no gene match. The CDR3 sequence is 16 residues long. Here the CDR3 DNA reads TGCGCCAGCAGCCTAGTTCGGGCGGGGGGCACAGATACGCAGTATTTT. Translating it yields CASSLVRAGGTDTQYF.

CDR3 sequence (DNA): TGTGCCAGCAGCTTATCTGGAGGCCTGACTGAAGCTTTCTTT. It translates to CASSLSGGLTEAFF. The V gene is TRBV7-9, the J gene TRBJ1-1, with D unclear. This CDR3 has 14 amino acids. V lost 2 bases, J lost 5 bases, and 12 bases lay in between. Germline CDR1 and CDR2: SEHNR and FQNEAQ (reference sequence).

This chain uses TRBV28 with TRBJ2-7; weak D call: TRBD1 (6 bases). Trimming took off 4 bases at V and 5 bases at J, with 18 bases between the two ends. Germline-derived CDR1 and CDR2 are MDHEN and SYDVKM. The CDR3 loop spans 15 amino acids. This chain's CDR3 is CASSSPGEILDEQYF. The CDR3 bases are TGTGCCAGCAGTTCTCCAGGGGAAATTCTCGACGAGCAGTACTTC. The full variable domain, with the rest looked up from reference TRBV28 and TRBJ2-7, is DVKVTQSSRYLVKRTGEKVFLECVQDMDHENMFWYRQDPGLGLRLIYFSYDVKMKEKGDIPEGYSVSREKKERFSLILESASTNQTSMYLCASSSPGEILDEQYFGPGTRLTVT.

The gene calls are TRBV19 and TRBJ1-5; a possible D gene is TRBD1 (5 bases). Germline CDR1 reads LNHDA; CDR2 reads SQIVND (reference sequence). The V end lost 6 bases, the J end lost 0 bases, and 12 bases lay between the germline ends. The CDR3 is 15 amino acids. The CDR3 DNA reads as TGTGCCAGTAGACCGACAGACTATAGCAATCAGCCCCAGCATTTT. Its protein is CASRPTDYSNQPQHF.

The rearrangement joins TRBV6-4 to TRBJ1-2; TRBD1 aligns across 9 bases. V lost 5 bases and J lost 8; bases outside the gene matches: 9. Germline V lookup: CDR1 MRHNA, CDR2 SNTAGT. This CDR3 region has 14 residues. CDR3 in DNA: TGTGCCAGCAGTAAGGGACAGGGAGTTGAGGGCTACACCTTC. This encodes CASSKGQGVEGYTF.

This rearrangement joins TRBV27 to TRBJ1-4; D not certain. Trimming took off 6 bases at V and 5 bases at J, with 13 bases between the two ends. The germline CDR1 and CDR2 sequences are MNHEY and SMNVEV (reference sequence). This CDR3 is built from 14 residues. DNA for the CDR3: TGTGCCAGCAGGAGGAGCGGAAAAAATGAAAAACTGTTTTTT. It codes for CASRRSGKNEKLFF.

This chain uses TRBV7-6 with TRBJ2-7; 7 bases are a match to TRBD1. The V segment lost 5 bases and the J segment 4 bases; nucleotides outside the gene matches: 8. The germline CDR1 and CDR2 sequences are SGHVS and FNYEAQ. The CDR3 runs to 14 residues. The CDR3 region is CASSPPGQTYEQYF. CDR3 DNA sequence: TGTGCCAGCAGCCCGCCGGGACAGACTTACGAGCAGTACTTC.

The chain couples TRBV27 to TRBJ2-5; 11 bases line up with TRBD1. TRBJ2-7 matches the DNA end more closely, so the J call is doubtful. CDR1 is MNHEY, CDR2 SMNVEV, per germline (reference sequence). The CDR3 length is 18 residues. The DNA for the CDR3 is TGTGCCAGCAGTTTATCTGTAACGGGGACAGGGGGGGGCTACGAGCAGTACTTC. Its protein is CASSLSVTGTGGGYEQYF.

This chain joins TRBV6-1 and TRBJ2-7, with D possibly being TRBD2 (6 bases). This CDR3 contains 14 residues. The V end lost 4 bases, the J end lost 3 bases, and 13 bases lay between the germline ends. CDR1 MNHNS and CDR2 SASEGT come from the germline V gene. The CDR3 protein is CASSAVAEVYEQYF. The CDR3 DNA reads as TGTGCCAGCAGTGCGGTAGCGGAGGTCTACGAGCAGTACTTC.